The 2 T cell receptor beta chains below come from one sample, sequenced in a study of post-analysis software for immune sequencing data (dated by TCRdb to about 2015). The paper as a whole reports these results and caveats: Significantly higher frequencies in patients than in controls were found for roughly 5 TRBV segments, including TRBV5-6, TRBV5-1 and TRBV20-1.

Library construction relied on PCR. Reads for this sample came from an Illumina HiSeq 2500. Unique molecular identifiers were incorporated into TCR beta cDNA libraries to reduce PCR and sequencing biases. TCRdb reprocessing: public reads trimmed at Q25 with fastp, clones called with MiXCR, in-frame beta chains kept. Each entry merges the rows of one CDR3 protein and shows their most common DNA and genes. This sample holds hundreds of thousands of distinct CDR3 sequences; 30% to 45% were observed only once. Of the sample, 13% is held by the ten largest clones. No antigens are known for them. The sequenced material came from blood. The source is a girl between 5 and 17 years old with multiple sclerosis.

J is TRBJ1-2 and V is TRBV9; 9 bases align to TRBD1. Germline V gene data show CDR1 as SGDLS and CDR2 as YYNGEE. This CDR3 contains 13 residues. The ends lost 4 bases at V and 8 bases at J; junction bases unmatched: 6. The CDR3 DNA reads TGTGCCAGCAGCATCGGACAGGGGACCGGCTACACCTTC. This gives the protein CASSIGQGTGYTF. Using reference TRBV9 and TRBJ1-2 for the parts outside the CDR3, the full variable domain is DSGVTQTPKHLITATGQRVTLRCSPRSGDLSVYWYQQSLDQGLQFLIQYYNGEERAKGNILERFSAQQFPDLHSELNLSSLELGDSALYFCASSIGQGTGYTFGSGTRLTVV.

There are a few counts of this clonotype. The genes are TRBV18 and TRBJ2-4; 8 nucleotides align to TRBD2. This CDR3 has 15 amino acids. V was pared by 6 bases and J by 3 bases, with 7 bases of the junction left unmatched. The germline gives CDR1 KGHSH, CDR2 LQKENI. CDR3 sequence reads: CASSTDSGGKNIQYF. The CDR3 DNA reads as TGTGCCAGCTCCACGGACAGCGGGGGCAAAAACATTCAGTACTTC.